This is a list of T cell receptor beta chains from one sample in a study of OX40 agonist ivuxolimab in advanced cancers. Profiling relied on immunoSEQ multiplex PCR, and the TCRdb table lists in-frame clones only, not all of them. The sample has about 86,000 clones; roughly nine tenths are singletons. This material consisted of CD4+ or CD8+ T cells sorted from blood, taken in a trial of the OX40 agonist ivuxolimab. The receptors originated from an adult with an advanced solid tumor such as melanoma, head and neck, liver or kidney cancer. The CDR3 runs from the conserved cysteine through the conserved F or W.

v_gene: TRBV4-1; j_gene: TRBJ1-5; CDR3aa: CASSQDREGVRPQHF
v_gene: TRBV28; j_gene: TRBJ2-2; CDR3aa: CASREDRGGKYAGELFF
v_gene: TRBV4-1; j_gene: TRBJ2-1; CDR3aa: CASSQTPWTGGQFF
v_gene: TRBV19; j_gene: TRBJ1-1; CDR3aa: CASQDRGLSEAFF
v_gene: TRBV5-1; j_gene: TRBJ2-2; CDR3aa: CASSLAGGLTNTGELFF
v_gene: TRBV11-2; j_gene: TRBJ1-6; CDR3aa: CASSLGLEANSPLHF
v_gene: TRBV19; j_gene: TRBJ2-7; CDR3aa: CASSRGTGSGRSYEQYF
v_gene: TRBV7-9; j_gene: TRBJ2-3; CDR3aa: CASSMTVDTQYF
v_gene: TRBV6-1; j_gene: TRBJ1-5; CDR3aa: CASSERAVSNQPQHF
v_gene: TRBV11-3; j_gene: TRBJ2-5; CDR3aa: CASSRTVQETQYF
v_gene: TRBV9; j_gene: TRBJ1-1; CDR3aa: CASSVAGQMNTEAFF
v_gene: TRBV11-2; j_gene: TRBJ2-3; CDR3aa: CASSTIAGGPDTQYF
v_gene: TRBV29-1; j_gene: TRBJ2-7; CDR3aa: CSVGRGRDEQYF
v_gene: TRBV29-1; j_gene: TRBJ2-7; CDR3aa: CSAWGGRGSNEQYF
v_gene: TRBV6-1; j_gene: TRBJ2-1; CDR3aa: CASRSRNEQFF
v_gene: TRBV28; j_gene: TRBJ1-3; CDR3aa: CASSYGQPGNTIYF
v_gene: TRBV28; j_gene: TRBJ1-6; CDR3aa: CASRGGTGRNSPLHF
v_gene: TRBV7-2; j_gene: TRBJ1-2; CDR3aa: CASSPASGRIKNGYTF
v_gene: TRBV7-3; j_gene: TRBJ2-7; CDR3aa: CASSLAGGPGYEQYF
v_gene: TRBV9; j_gene: TRBJ2-1; CDR3aa: CASSGTSLANEQFF
v_gene: TRBV10-1; j_gene: TRBJ2-3; CDR3aa: CASSESPGTGQGSDTQYF
v_gene: TRBV5-5; j_gene: TRBJ2-3; CDR3aa: CASSLVLADTQYF
v_gene: TRBV7-2; j_gene: TRBJ2-7; CDR3aa: CASSSEGLAYEQYF
v_gene: TRBV7-9; j_gene: TRBJ2-5; CDR3aa: CASSRDREGKETQYF
v_gene: TRBV5-6; j_gene: TRBJ1-5; CDR3aa: CASSRGQRGAPQPQHF
v_gene: TRBV7-2; j_gene: TRBJ2-7; CDR3aa: CASSSRTGPSYEQYF
v_gene: TRBV7-3; j_gene: TRBJ2-1; CDR3aa: CASSATGQSNEQFF
v_gene: TRBV2; j_gene: TRBJ1-4; CDR3aa: CASSPSQGGKLFF
v_gene: TRBV7-2; j_gene: TRBJ2-2; CDR3aa: CASTIGWTGELFF
v_gene: TRBV18; j_gene: TRBJ2-3; CDR3aa: CASSPSGDSTDTQYF
v_gene: TRBV27; j_gene: TRBJ1-1; CDR3aa: CASSLLGVPEAFF
v_gene: TRBV7-8; j_gene: TRBJ2-1; CDR3aa: CASSSQGIDEQFF
v_gene: TRBV2; j_gene: TRBJ1-5; CDR3aa: CASSGAVYNQPQHF
v_gene: TRBV29-1; j_gene: TRBJ2-7; CDR3aa: CSVLLAGRYEQYF
v_gene: TRBV5-1; j_gene: TRBJ2-6; CDR3aa: CASSLGPGSGANVLTF
v_gene: TRBV6-5; j_gene: TRBJ2-1; CDR3aa: CASSYVSAGASNEQFF
v_gene: TRBV23-1; j_gene: TRBJ1-1; CDR3aa: CASSVQGRARSEAFF
v_gene: TRBV28; j_gene: TRBJ1-1; CDR3aa: CASTSGSVAFF
v_gene: TRBV28; j_gene: TRBJ2-3; CDR3aa: CASRRPGSSTDTQYF
v_gene: TRBV9; j_gene: TRBJ1-1; CDR3aa: CASSATGTGLDRNTEAFF
v_gene: TRBV5-1; j_gene: TRBJ2-7; CDR3aa: CASSHGSGTDYEQYF
v_gene: TRBV15; j_gene: TRBJ1-2; CDR3aa: CATNRDGYYGYTF
v_gene: TRBV6-5; j_gene: TRBJ2-1; CDR3aa: CASRPGPLSNEQFF
v_gene: TRBV27; j_gene: TRBJ1-5; CDR3aa: CASSAGRQPQHF
v_gene: TRBV5-1; j_gene: TRBJ2-2; CDR3aa: CASRAGTVNTGELFF
v_gene: TRBV6-6; j_gene: TRBJ2-4; CDR3aa: CASSYAQGAAKNIQYF
v_gene: TRBV5-1; j_gene: TRBJ1-3; CDR3aa: CASSYALGSDGNTIYF
v_gene: TRBV4-2; j_gene: TRBJ2-1; CDR3aa: CASSQGHPTGGLLYEQFF